The rows below give T cell receptor beta chains drawn from one sample of a study of blood T cells in healthy people across ages. In TCRdb, the 5' RACE reads were re-called with MiXCR into one record per CDR3 protein. This table holds some 730,000 distinct CDR3 sequences, about a fifth found once. Sample: blood. The source of these receptors is a man between 65 and 85 years old in good health. Both conserved end residues are part of each CDR3.

cdr3_aa: CSVRESTDTQYF
v_call: TRBV29-1
j_call: TRBJ2-3

cdr3_aa: CASSLVNGAMNTEAFF
v_call: TRBV12-3/TRBV12-4
j_call: TRBJ1-1

cdr3_aa: CASSFGTGRGYTF
v_call: TRBV12-3/TRBV12-4
j_call: TRBJ1-2

cdr3_aa: CASSELGTDNSPLHF
v_call: TRBV2
j_call: TRBJ1-6

cdr3_aa: CASSYSANSTYEQYF
v_call: TRBV6-6
j_call: TRBJ2-7

cdr3_aa: CSAKIRLAEYTDTQYF
v_call: TRBV29-1
j_call: TRBJ2-3

cdr3_aa: CASSHSGQGRETQYF
v_call: TRBV14
j_call: TRBJ2-5

cdr3_aa: CASTVAGAYEQYF
v_call: TRBV6-2/TRBV6-3
j_call: TRBJ2-7

cdr3_aa: CASSDLGARGYNEQFF
v_call: TRBV6-1
j_call: TRBJ2-1

cdr3_aa: CASPDRTSYNEQFF
v_call: TRBV2
j_call: TRBJ2-1

cdr3_aa: CASSESGGQETQYF
v_call: TRBV9
j_call: TRBJ2-5

cdr3_aa: CASSQDEGIGYNEQFF
v_call: TRBV4-1
j_call: TRBJ2-1

cdr3_aa: CSVPDRHGYTF
v_call: TRBV29-1
j_call: TRBJ1-2

cdr3_aa: CASSLALASRSTADTQYF
v_call: TRBV7-6
j_call: TRBJ2-3

cdr3_aa: CASSPAPFYEQFF
v_call: TRBV18
j_call: .

cdr3_aa: CSAGPGYTGELFF
v_call: TRBV20-1
j_call: TRBJ2-2

cdr3_aa: CASSPGTGFNEKLFF
v_call: TRBV4-1
j_call: TRBJ1-4

cdr3_aa: CASSLAPGTAGTDTQYF
v_call: TRBV7-8
j_call: TRBJ2-3

cdr3_aa: CASSLVPRGLAGFNEQFF
v_call: TRBV5-8
j_call: TRBJ2-1

cdr3_aa: CASSEPSGGITDTQYF
v_call: TRBV6-5
j_call: TRBJ2-3

cdr3_aa: CASSPRTSGNTGELFF
v_call: TRBV18
j_call: TRBJ2-2

cdr3_aa: CASSSRGLRRAQREQFF
v_call: TRBV12-3/TRBV12-4
j_call: TRBJ2-1

cdr3_aa: CASSAVRGGEQYF
v_call: TRBV11-3
j_call: TRBJ2-7

cdr3_aa: CAGSSGTTASTDTQYF
v_call: TRBV5-4
j_call: TRBJ2-3

cdr3_aa: CASSPNRGTSEAFF
v_call: TRBV7-6
j_call: TRBJ1-1

cdr3_aa: CSARDQAQGINQPQHF
v_call: TRBV20-1
j_call: TRBJ1-5

cdr3_aa: CASSQRGHGTGRNTEAFF
v_call: TRBV4-3
j_call: TRBJ1-1

cdr3_aa: CASSFGANLTPQETQYF
v_call: TRBV12-3/TRBV12-4
j_call: TRBJ2-5

cdr3_aa: CASSLDYTGELFF
v_call: TRBV5-4
j_call: TRBJ2-2

cdr3_aa: CATSDPGTSGYNEQFF
v_call: TRBV24-1
j_call: TRBJ2-1

cdr3_aa: CASSLGTGVGVEQFF
v_call: TRBV5-1
j_call: TRBJ2-1

cdr3_aa: CASSPIASGTSTDTQYF
v_call: TRBV18
j_call: TRBJ2-3

cdr3_aa: CASSIQTGSNDF
v_call: TRBV7-8
j_call: TRBJ2-5

cdr3_aa: CASSDRGGNEQFF
v_call: TRBV7-2
j_call: TRBJ2-1

cdr3_aa: CASSGTGASYNEQFF
v_call: TRBV5-1
j_call: TRBJ2-1

cdr3_aa: CASSLTTGAGLEQYF
v_call: TRBV5-5
j_call: .

cdr3_aa: CASSLSGPERTEAFF
v_call: TRBV5-1
j_call: TRBJ1-1

cdr3_aa: CASSSRRSSYNEQFF
v_call: TRBV7-2
j_call: TRBJ2-1

cdr3_aa: CASSSGTSGSRNEQFF
v_call: TRBV12-3/TRBV12-4
j_call: .

cdr3_aa: CSAPQTWMGEQYF
v_call: TRBV20-1
j_call: .

cdr3_aa: CASRGTGGNNEKLFF
v_call: TRBV27
j_call: TRBJ1-4

cdr3_aa: CASSQRYSLDEQYF
v_call: TRBV14
j_call: TRBJ2-7

cdr3_aa: CASMTQEGYEQYF
v_call: TRBV12-3/TRBV12-4
j_call: .

cdr3_aa: CAISEQQETQYF
v_call: TRBV10-3
j_call: TRBJ2-5

cdr3_aa: CASSYMPNEKLFF
v_call: TRBV6-5
j_call: TRBJ1-4

cdr3_aa: CASSSGQGALMGQPQHF
v_call: TRBV3-1
j_call: TRBJ1-5

cdr3_aa: CASSLGGGRFGETQYF
v_call: TRBV11-2
j_call: TRBJ2-5

cdr3_aa: CSARDQGQNMNTEAFF
v_call: TRBV20-1
j_call: TRBJ1-1

cdr3_aa: CASSKAKGQGFVDTQYF
v_call: TRBV21-1
j_call: TRBJ2-3

cdr3_aa: CAISQGTDTQYF
v_call: TRBV10-3
j_call: TRBJ2-3